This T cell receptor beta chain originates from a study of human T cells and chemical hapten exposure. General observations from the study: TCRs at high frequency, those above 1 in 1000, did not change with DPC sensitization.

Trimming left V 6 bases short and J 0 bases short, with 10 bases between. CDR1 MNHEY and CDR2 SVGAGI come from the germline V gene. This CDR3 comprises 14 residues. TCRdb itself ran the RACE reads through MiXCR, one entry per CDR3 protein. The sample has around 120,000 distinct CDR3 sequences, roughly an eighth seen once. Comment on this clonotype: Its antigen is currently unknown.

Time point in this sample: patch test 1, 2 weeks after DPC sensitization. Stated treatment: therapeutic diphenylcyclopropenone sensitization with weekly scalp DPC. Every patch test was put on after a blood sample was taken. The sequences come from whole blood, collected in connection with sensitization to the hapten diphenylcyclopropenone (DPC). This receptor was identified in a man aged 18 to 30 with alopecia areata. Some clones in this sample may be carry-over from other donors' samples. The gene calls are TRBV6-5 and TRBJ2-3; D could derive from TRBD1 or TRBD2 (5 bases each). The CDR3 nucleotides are TGTGCCAGCAGCTGGGACCCGAGCACAGATACGCAGTATTTT. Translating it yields CASSWDPSTDTQYF.